What follows describes a single T cell receptor (beta chain). The data were obtained in a study of blood T cell repertoires in COVID-19. Study details: COVID-19 samples, acute and convalescent, were from the United States, Italy and Spain.

Study processing details: Cell counts per sample came from amplifying reference gene primers. Sequenced by immunoSEQ multiplex PCR; TCRdb stores in-frame clones only, minus some. That table furnishes V, J and clone size, whereas the DNA furnished D and trimming. The sample yields hundreds of thousands of clones, about 86% seen once. The germline V gene encodes CDR1 KGHDR and CDR2 SFDVKD. This CDR3 comprises 13 residues. Trimming shortened V by 9 bases and J by 2 bases, and 10 bases separated the two germline ends. The sequenced sample was PBMCs or T cells enriched from blood (not recorded which). This clonotype was obtained from a woman aged 35 to 49 with acute COVID-19. The genes are TRBV24-1 and TRBJ2-1, with D possibly being TRBD2 (7 bases). The CDR3 DNA is TGTGCCACCGGGGGGGGCACCTACAATGAGCAGTTCTTC. Protein product: CATGGGTYNEQFF.